This T cell receptor beta chain was identified during a study of T-cell reconstitution after alpha-beta-depleted transplantation in children. Study outcomes and limitations: The main origin of T-cell counts and diversity one year after transplant was newly produced T cells. Reportedly, roughly two months post-transplant, alpha-beta T cells arose from several hundred expanded graft clones.

In this sample, this clonotype turned up many times. No antigen is known for it. Researchers prepared the TCRbeta library using unique molecular identifiers, the study reports. TCRdb recomputed calls from the PCR reads with MiXCR, one row per CDR3 protein. The sample has 250,000 to 300,000 distinct CDR3 sequences, over 7% seen once. Germline V gives CDR1 SGHRS, CDR2 YFSETQ. The CDR3 has 14 residues. Trimming took off 4 bases at V and 2 bases at J, with 11 bases between the two ends. The chain carries TRBV5-1 and TRBJ2-3; TRBD1 might be the D (6 bases). The sequence derives from a female patient aged 2-15 years who had a stem cell transplant for Fanconi anemia, so the T cells may come from the graft donor. The source material was peripheral blood, sampled 360 days after TCRalphabeta/CD19-depleted stem cell transplant. The CDR3 nucleotides read TGCGCCAGCAGCATCGGACAGCCCACAGATACGCAGTATTTT. This translates into CASSIGQPTDTQYF.